The next 2 T cell receptor beta chains were all read from a single sample in a study of blood T cell repertoires in COVID-19. Assay used: immunoSEQ multiplex PCR; TCRdb lists only in-frame clones, some missing. The table shows tens of thousands of clones, with around 91% occurring only once. The sample taken for sequencing was peripheral blood. Every receptor here comes from a woman of 80 years or more with active or convalescent COVID-19.

The genes are TRBV5-1 and TRBJ2-7; the D gene is possibly TRBD2 (5 bases). Trimming cost V 1 base and J 1 base, with 15 bases left between them. The CDR3 covers 16 residues. Germline loops: CDR1 SGHRS, CDR2 YFSETQ. CDR3 sequence: CASSLRSGGLSYEQYF. DNA of the CDR3: TGCGCCAGCAGCTTGAGGTCCGGCGGGTTATCCTACGAGCAGTACTTC.

This clone was counted between two and nine times. This chain links TRBV7-8 with TRBJ2-1; 13 bases are shared with TRBD2. V shed 4 bases, J shed 9 bases, and the junction held 9 bases outside the gene matches. The CDR3 has 16 amino acids. Germline V gene lookup returns CDR1 SGHVS and CDR2 FQNEAQ. CDR3 sequence: CASSSKLAGGPGEQFF. The DNA of the CDR3 is TGTGCCAGCAGCTCCAAACTAGCGGGAGGGCCCGGTGAGCAGTTCTTC.